A selection of T cell receptor beta chains follows, all from one sample in a study of T cell changes during pregnancy in multiple sclerosis. TCRdb keeps only in-frame clones here, not all; method: immunoSEQ multiplex PCR. Of roughly 120,000 clones detected, around nine tenths appear once; the ten largest clones hold about 1.5%. The specimen comprised peripheral blood, sampled in the third trimester of pregnancy. The receptors here all came from a female donor with multiple sclerosis, enrolled in a pregnancy study. The CDR3 runs from the conserved cysteine through the conserved F or W. The D gene is left open where the match is weak. Clone sizes are given selectively: once, few, many, or a class where the clone is expanded.

abundance | j_gene | d_gene | v_gene | CDR3aa | CDR3nt
NA | TRBJ2-7 | NA | TRBV6-1 | CASSDEGRPPYEQYF | TGTGCCAGCAGTGATGAGGGTAGGCCTCCCTACGAGCAGTACTTC
NA | TRBJ1-2 | NA | TRBV18 | CASSPSKGGGYTF | TGTGCCAGCTCACCCTCGAAGGGGGGGGGCTACACCTTC
NA | TRBJ1-5 | NA | TRBV28 | CASSNDRRSRVSNQPQHF | TGTGCCAGCAGTAACGACAGGAGGAGCAGGGTAAGCAATCAGCCCCAGCATTTT
NA | TRBJ2-6 | NA | TRBV9 | CASSARRSGANVLTF | TGTGCCAGCAGCGCCCGTCGGTCTGGGGCCAACGTCCTGACTTTC
NA | TRBJ1-4 | NA | TRBV10-3 | CAISDPGGGNEKLFF | TGTGCCATCAGTGACCCCGGCGGGGGTAATGAAAAACTGTTTTTT
NA | TRBJ1-1 | TRBD1 | TRBV27 | CASVRQGGNTEAFF | TGTGCCAGCGTGAGACAGGGAGGGAACACTGAAGCTTTCTTT
NA | TRBJ1-1 | TRBD1 | TRBV5-1 | CASSNPGGLVTEAFF | TGCGCCAGCAGCAATCCAGGGGGCTTAGTTACTGAAGCTTTCTTT
NA | TRBJ2-7 | NA | TRBV27 | CASSQTWGTQGEQYF | TGTGCCAGCAGCCAGACCTGGGGAACGCAGGGCGAGCAGTACTTC
NA | TRBJ1-2 | TRBD1 | TRBV6-5 | CASSRDRELNGYTF | TGTGCCAGCAGCCGGGACAGGGAGCTGAATGGCTACACCTTC
NA | TRBJ2-2 | TRBD1 | TRBV30 | CAWRGQGTGELFF | TGTGCCTGGAGGGGACAGGGGACCGGGGAGCTGTTTTTT
NA | TRBJ2-1 | NA | TRBV4-1 | CASSLRTEGSEQFF | TGCGCCAGCAGCCTCCGAACGGAGGGGAGTGAGCAGTTCTTC
NA | TRBJ2-3 | NA | TRBV5-1 | CASSKVRPGDTQYF | TGCGCCAGCAGTAAGGTTCGCCCGGGGGATACGCAGTATTTT
NA | TRBJ2-2 | NA | TRBV7-2 | CASSLEYGELFF | TGTGCCAGCAGCTTAGAATACGGGGAGCTGTTTTTT
NA | TRBJ2-7 | TRBD1 | TRBV9 | CASSATGTGYYEQYF | TGTGCCAGCAGCGCCACCGGGACAGGGTATTACGAGCAGTACTTC
once | TRBJ2-3 | TRBD2 | TRBV7-9 | CASSLNAGGHTDTQYF | TGTGCCAGCAGCTTAAATGCGGGGGGGCACACAGATACGCAGTATTTT
NA | TRBJ2-7 | TRBD1 | TRBV19 | CASSIGEAGGYEQYF | TGTGCCAGTAGTATAGGCGAGGCAGGGGGCTACGAGCAGTACTTC
NA | TRBJ2-5 | NA | TRBV13 | CASSLGPGIETQYF | TGTGCCAGCAGCTTAGGCCCAGGGATCGAGACCCAGTACTTC
NA | TRBJ1-1 | NA | TRBV15 | CATSRGWQGSAEAFF | TGTGCCACCAGCAGAGGATGGCAGGGATCGGCTGAAGCTTTCTTT
NA | TRBJ1-2 | NA | TRBV6-1 | CATKAGVGYGYTF | TGTGCCACCAAGGCAGGGGTAGGGTATGGCTACACCTTC